This T cell receptor beta chain was recovered during a study of cytomegalovirus exposure and HLA in healthy donors. Germline trimming cut 3 bases from V and 3 bases from J; bases unmatched to any gene: 7. Germline loops: CDR1 SGHNT, CDR2 YENEEA. This CDR3 comprises 15 residues. The PCR made use of 60 Vbeta and 13 Jbeta primers. Sequencing used immunoSEQ multiplex PCR; TCRdb keeps in-frame clones, though not all of them. The table includes about 160,000 clones, roughly 84% detected once. This chain connects TRBV11-3 to TRBJ2-7; 8 bases agree with TRBD1. The sample was PBMCs. The receptor was isolated from a man aged 18-30 years in good health and CMV-seropositive. The CDR3 DNA follows: TGTGCCAGCAGCTTCGTAGGACAGGGACTCTACGAGCAGTACTTC. Translated: CASSFVGQGLYEQYF.